Below, 27 T cell receptor beta chains from the same sample are listed, as sequenced in a study of cytomegalovirus exposure and HLA in healthy donors. The PCR had 60 Vbeta and 13 Jbeta primers. Profiling relied on immunoSEQ multiplex PCR, and the TCRdb table lists in-frame clones only, not all of them. The repertoire includes roughly 100,000 clones, about 69% of them detected once, and around 1.3% sits in the top ten. Sequencing was performed on PBMCs. Receptors were obtained from a man aged 35 to 55 in good health and CMV-seronegative.

V gene TRBV7-9 combines with J gene TRBJ1-2; D is perhaps TRBD1 (6 bases). The V and J ends lost 1 base and 7 bases respectively, with 10 bases between them. This CDR3 is 13 amino acids long. Germline CDR1 SEHNR, CDR2 FQNEAQ (reference sequence). For the CDR3, the DNA is TGTGCCAGCAGCTTAGGGGGGCGTGGTGGCTACACCTTC. Translating it yields CASSLGGRGGYTF.

The rearrangement joins TRBV2 to TRBJ1-1; the D is unclear. Germline CDR1 reads SNHLY; CDR2 reads FYNNEI. CDR3 length: 15 residues. V gave up 7 bases and J gave up 0 bases, with 15 bases separating them. The CDR3 sequence is CASNRREGMNTEAFF. In nucleotides, the CDR3 is TGTGCCAGCAACCGGCGCGAGGGAATGAACACTGAAGCTTTCTTT.

The rearrangement joins TRBV5-1 to TRBJ2-3; 8 nucleotides align to TRBD1. This CDR3 is built from 15 residues. CDR1 and CDR2 (germline): SGHRS, YFSETQ. V lost 0 bases, J lost 0 bases, and 0 bases stayed unmatched. The CDR3 DNA reads TGCGCCAGCAGCTTGGACAGGGGGAGCACAGATACGCAGTATTTT. Amino acids: CASSLDRGSTDTQYF.

The rearrangement links TRBV28 to TRBJ1-1; D not resolved. V was clipped by 5 bases and J by 0 bases, with 13 bases between them. CDR1 and CDR2 from the germline V gene are MDHEN and SYDVKM. The CDR3 spans 15 residues. The CDR3 bases are TGTGCCAGCAGTCCCCCCCGATACATGAACACTGAAGCTTTCTTT. Translated, it gives CASSPPRYMNTEAFF. Together with reference TRBV28 and TRBJ1-1, the CDR3 gives the full variable domain: DVKVTQSSRYLVKRTGEKVFLECVQDMDHENMFWYRQDPGLGLRLIYFSYDVKMKEKGDIPEGYSVSREKKERFSLILESASTNQTSMYLCASSPPRYMNTEAFFGQGTRLTVV.

V and J are TRBV15 and TRBJ1-6; a possible D gene is TRBD1 (5 bases). CDR1 is LNHNV, CDR2 YYDKDF, per germline (reference sequence). Trimming took off 0 bases at V and 4 bases at J, with 16 bases between the two ends. This CDR3 is 18 amino acids long. The CDR3 coding sequence is TGTGCCACCAGCAGAGATGTTGGGGGGAGGCCGTATAATTCACCCCTCCACTTT. This sequence encodes CATSRDVGGRPYNSPLHF.

V gene TRBV28 combines with J gene TRBJ2-7, with 7 bases lining up with TRBD2. Germline trimming cut 3 bases from V and 0 bases from J; bases unmatched to any gene: 8. Germline assignment: CDR1 MDHEN and CDR2 SYDVKM. The CDR3 is 16 amino acids. CDR3 region: CASSFSRGLSSYEQYF. The CDR3 nucleotides read TGTGCCAGCAGTTTTTCGCGGGGGTTAAGCTCCTACGAGCAGTACTTC.

The J gene is TRBJ2-5, the V gene TRBV7-2; 11 bases match TRBD2. The CDR3 is made up of 14 amino acids. Trimming removed 4 bases from V and 2 bases from J; junction bases left unmatched: 0. Germline V gene sequence: CDR1 SGHTA, CDR2 FQGNSA. The CDR3 region has the DNA TGTGCCAGCAGCTGGACTAGCGGGCAAGAGACCCAGTACTTC. Its protein product is CASSWTSGQETQYF.

This clone is a singleton in its sample. The CDR3 region is CASSQGGGGSSYNSPLHF. CDR3 DNA: TGCGCCAGCAGCCAAGGGGGGGGAGGGAGCTCCTATAATTCACCCCTCCACTTT. The rearrangement joins TRBV4-3 to TRBJ1-6; a possible D gene is TRBD1 (5 bases). The germline V and J ends were trimmed by 1 base and 0 bases, with 13 bases remaining between them. The CDR3 runs 18 residues. Germline loops: CDR1 LGHNA, CDR2 YSLEER.

The genes are TRBV19 and TRBJ2-1; TRBD2 is a possible D gene (6 bases). Germline V gene sequence: CDR1 LNHDA, CDR2 SQIVND (reference sequence). There are 12 residues in the CDR3. With 5 bases removed from V and 10 bases from J, the gap between germline ends came to 12 bases. The CDR3: CASSSGLAEQFF. The CDR3 DNA reads TGTGCCAGTAGTTCGGGACTGGCCGAGCAGTTCTTC.

There are a few counts of this clone. The gene calls are TRBV30 and TRBJ2-7; perhaps TRBD1 as D (6 bases). This CDR3 spans 13 amino acids. The V and J ends lost 3 bases and 3 bases respectively, with 12 bases between them. Per the germline V gene, CDR1 is GTSNPN and CDR2 is SVGIG (reference sequence). CDR3 region: CAWSEGHFYEQYF. The DNA for the CDR3 is TGTGCCTGGAGCGAGGGACATTTCTACGAGCAGTACTTC.

V gene TRBV6-1 combines with J gene TRBJ1-1; D is undetermined. CDR3 size: 13 residues. Germline CDR1 is MNHNS and CDR2 is SASEGT. V shed 3 bases and J shed 2 bases, with 7 bases lying between them. For the CDR3, the DNA is TGTGCCAGCAGTGATTACAGCAACACTGAAGCTTTCTTT. This sequence encodes CASSDYSNTEAFF.

The chain links TRBV5-1 to TRBJ1-1, with TRBD1 matching 7 bases. Germline trimming cut 1 base from V and 5 bases from J; bases unmatched to any gene: 11. CDR1 and CDR2 (germline): SGHRS, YFSETQ. The CDR3 covers 16 residues. The CDR3 reads CASSLSDRVSWTEAFF. CDR3 bases: TGCGCCAGCAGCTTGAGTGACAGGGTAAGTTGGACTGAAGCTTTCTTT.

This clone was picked up one time. This sequence joins TRBV7-2 and TRBJ2-7; 14 bases are a match to TRBD2. V lost 3 bases to trimming and J lost 3 bases; unmatched junction nucleotides: 13. The CDR3 consists of 19 residues. Germline V lookup: CDR1 SGHTA, CDR2 FQGNSA. This chain's CDR3 is CASSFQMTSGRANLYEQYF. The CDR3 DNA reads TGTGCCAGCAGCTTCCAGATGACTAGCGGGAGGGCCAATCTCTACGAGCAGTACTTC. The variable domain in full, with the rest retrieved from reference TRBV7-2 and TRBJ2-7, is GAGVSQSPSNKVTEKGKDVELRCDPISGHTALYWYRQSLGQGLEFLIYFQGNSAPDKSGLPSDRFSAERTGGSVSTLTIQRTQQEDSAVYLCASSFQMTSGRANLYEQYFGPGTRLTVT.

The V gene is TRBV6-1, the J gene TRBJ2-3; the match to TRBD2 covers 9 bases. CDR3 length equals 13 residues. The V segment lost 11 bases and the J segment 3 bases; nucleotides outside the gene matches: 6. Germline values: CDR1 MNHNS, CDR2 SASEGT. The chain's CDR3 is CAVAGDNTDTQYF. For the CDR3, the DNA is TGTGCCGTAGCGGGAGATAATACAGATACGCAGTATTTT.

This clone was detected only a few times. In the same sample, other DNA sequences code for this CDR3. This sequence joins TRBV18 and TRBJ1-4; 10 bases are shared with TRBD1. CDR3 length equals 14 residues. V was pared by 6 bases and J by 5 bases, with 3 bases of the junction left unmatched. CDR1 KGHSH and CDR2 LQKENI come from the germline V gene. The CDR3 nucleotides read TGTGCCAGCTCCCCGGGACAGGGGAATGAAAAACTGTTTTTT. Translation gives CASSPGQGNEKLFF.

The chain uses TRBV11-2 and TRBJ1-5; D gene unclear. Looked up from germline, CDR1 is SGHAT and CDR2 is FQNNGV. V was shortened by 3 bases and J by 3 bases, with 6 bases between the two germline ends. This CDR3 region has 13 residues. CDR3 in amino acids: CASSLRDNQPQHF. In nucleotides, the CDR3 is TGTGCCAGCAGCTTGAGGGACAATCAGCCCCAGCATTTT. Complete variable domain (other parts from reference TRBV11-2 and TRBJ1-5): EAGVAQSPRYKIIEKRQSVAFWCNPISGHATLYWYQQILGQGPKLLIQFQNNGVVDDSQLPKDRFSAERLKGVDSTLKIQPAKLEDSAVYLCASSLRDNQPQHFGDGTRLSIL.

The gene calls are TRBV11-2 and TRBJ1-2; D is undetermined. The germline gives CDR1 SGHAT, CDR2 FQNNGV. The CDR3 covers 13 residues. Trimming took 3 bases from V and 5 from J, leaving 10 bases between them. Written as DNA, the CDR3 is TGTGCCAGCAGCTTTTTCCCTTCTTATGGCTACACCTTC. It yields the protein CASSFFPSYGYTF.

This sequence joins TRBV7-9 and TRBJ1-1; weak D call: TRBD1 (6 bases). Deletions cut 2 bases from V and 3 bases from J, with 16 bases between. Germline V gene sequence: CDR1 SEHNR, CDR2 FQNEAQ (reference sequence). The CDR3 contains 16 residues. The CDR3 bases are TGTGCCAGCAGCTTATCCGAGGGGGTGGGGGACACTGAAGCTTTCTTT. Protein sequence: CASSLSEGVGDTEAFF.

This rearrangement joins TRBV30 to TRBJ2-1; TRBD2 agrees at 7 bases. The length of the CDR3 is 14 residues. Looked up from germline, CDR1 is GTSNPN and CDR2 is SVGIG (reference sequence). Germline trimming cut 2 bases from V and 3 bases from J; bases unmatched to any gene: 4. CDR3 sequence reads: CAWSPGTIYNEQFF. In nucleotides, the CDR3 is TGTGCCTGGAGTCCCGGGACTATCTACAATGAGCAGTTCTTC. The full variable domain, rest sourced from reference TRBV30 and TRBJ2-1, is SQTIHQWPATLVQPVGSPLSLECTVEGTSNPNLYWYRQAAGRGLQLLFYSVGIGQISSEVPQNLSASRPQDRQFILSSKKLLLSDSGFYLCAWSPGTIYNEQFFGPGTRLTVL.

V gene TRBV25-1 combines with J gene TRBJ2-7; a possible D gene is TRBD1 (6 bases). V was pared by 3 bases and J by 6 bases, with 12 bases between. Germline CDR1 MGHDK, CDR2 SYGVNS. This CDR3 comprises 13 residues. The CDR3 DNA reads as TGTGCCAGCAGTGACACAGGGTCGGGCGAGCAGTACTTC. Amino acid sequence: CASSDTGSGEQYF.

The chain uses TRBV6-5 and TRBJ2-2; 11 nucleotides agree with TRBD1. The CDR3 covers 16 residues. Per germline, CDR1 MNHEY and CDR2 SVGAGI. The J segment lost 7 bases and the V segment lost 4 bases, leaving 8 bases of the junction unmatched. The CDR3 coding sequence is TGTGCCAGCAGTTTGGTTAGGACAGGGGGCGGCGGGGAGCTGTTTTTT. Translating it yields CASSLVRTGGGGELFF.

The table lists this clone with a few counts. The chain recombines TRBV7-9 with TRBJ2-5; D perhaps matches TRBD2 (5 bases). The CDR3 is made up of 11 amino acids. Germline V gene data show CDR1 as SEHNR and CDR2 as FQNEAQ (reference sequence). Trimming took off 10 bases at V and 4 bases at J, with 10 bases between the two ends. CDR3 in DNA: TGTGCCATCCCAGAGGGAGAGACCCAGTACTTC. Amino acids: CAIPEGETQYF.

CDR3 sequence (DNA): TGTGCCAGCAGCTTTACGAGCGGGGGTAGATCCTCCTACGAGCAGTACTTC. Its translation: CASSFTSGGRSSYEQYF. The rearrangement links TRBV5-4 to TRBJ2-7; 8 bases map to TRBD2. The CDR3 spans 17 residues. Per germline, CDR1 SGHNT and CDR2 YYREEE (reference sequence). With V trimmed by 2 bases and J by 0 bases, 10 bases remained unmatched.

V is TRBV5-1 and J is TRBJ2-5, with 11 nucleotides matching TRBD1. The CDR3 extends over 19 amino acids. V was pared by 0 bases and J by 1 base, with 11 bases of the junction left unmatched. Germline lookup yields CDR1 SGHRS and CDR2 YFSETQ. CDR3: CASSLVLRTGGDRQETQYF. The DNA for the CDR3 is TGCGCCAGCAGCTTGGTTCTCCGGACAGGGGGCGACCGCCAAGAGACCCAGTACTTC.

The gene calls are TRBV5-1 and TRBJ2-1; no firm D call. Germline V gene lookup returns CDR1 SGHRS and CDR2 YFSETQ. Trimming took 3 bases from V and 5 from J, leaving 6 bases between them. This CDR3 contains 12 residues. The CDR3 protein is CASSYMNNEQFF. Here the CDR3 DNA reads TGCGCCAGCAGCTACATGAACAATGAGCAGTTCTTC. The whole variable domain, filled in from reference TRBV5-1 and TRBJ2-1, reads KAGVTQTPRYLIKTRGQQVTLSCSPISGHRSVSWYQQTPGQGLQFLFEYFSETQRNKGNFPGRFSGRQFSNSRSEMNVSTLELGDSALYLCASSYMNNEQFFGPGTRLTVL.

For the CDR3, the DNA is TGTGCCACCAGCAGAAACACAGGGGATTGGGAGACCCAGTACTTC. It specifies CATSRNTGDWETQYF. The V gene is TRBV15, the J gene TRBJ2-5; 7 bases map to TRBD1. The V and J ends lost 2 bases and 5 bases, in that order; junction bases with no gene match: 8. There are 15 residues in the CDR3. CDR1 and CDR2 (germline): LNHNV, YYDKDF (reference sequence).

V usage is TRBV19 and J usage is TRBJ1-1, with D possibly TRBD1 on 6 matching bases. V was trimmed by 7 bases and J by 0 bases, leaving 15 bases between them. Germline-derived CDR1 and CDR2 are LNHDA and SQIVND (reference sequence). This CDR3 is 15 amino acids long. The CDR3 sequence is CASTRGDRLNTEAFF. Here the CDR3 DNA reads TGTGCCAGTACGAGGGGCGACAGGCTGAACACTGAAGCTTTCTTT.